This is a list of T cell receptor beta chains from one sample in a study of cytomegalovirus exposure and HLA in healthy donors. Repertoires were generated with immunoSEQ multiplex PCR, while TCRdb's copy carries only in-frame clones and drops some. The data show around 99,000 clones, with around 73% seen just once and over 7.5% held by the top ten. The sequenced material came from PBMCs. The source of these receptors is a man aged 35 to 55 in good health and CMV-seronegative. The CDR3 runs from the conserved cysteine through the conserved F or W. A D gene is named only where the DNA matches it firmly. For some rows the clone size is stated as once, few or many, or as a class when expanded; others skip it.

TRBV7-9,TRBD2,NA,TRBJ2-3,CSSSLGLAGGTDTQYF
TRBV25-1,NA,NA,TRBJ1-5,CASRNGDQPQHF
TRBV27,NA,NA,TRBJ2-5,CASSSITTGGAVLETQYF
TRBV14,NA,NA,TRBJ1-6,CASSQTGAGSPLHF
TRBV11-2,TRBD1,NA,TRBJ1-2,CASSLETGGDYGYTF
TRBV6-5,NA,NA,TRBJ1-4,CASSLSGGEKLFF
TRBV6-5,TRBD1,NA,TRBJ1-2,CASSYQGAQGYTF
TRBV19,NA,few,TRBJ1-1,CATSSGQFEAFF
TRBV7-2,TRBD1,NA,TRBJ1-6,CASSLVDRRNSPLHF
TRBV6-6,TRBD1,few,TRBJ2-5,CASSYDRGIQETQYF
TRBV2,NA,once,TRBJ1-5,CASRISRGGNQPQHF
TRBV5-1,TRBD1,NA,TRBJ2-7,CASSRDRSYEQYF
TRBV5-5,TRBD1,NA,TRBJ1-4,CASSPGQGAREKLFF
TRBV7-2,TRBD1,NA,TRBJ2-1,CASSLVGGLSSYNEQFF
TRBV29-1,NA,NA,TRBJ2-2,CSVWTPSGGELFF
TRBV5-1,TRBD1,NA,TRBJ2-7,CASSFKTGWGSSEQYF
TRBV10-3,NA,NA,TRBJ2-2,CAISEREATGELFF
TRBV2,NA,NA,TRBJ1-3,CAIRDSGNTIYF
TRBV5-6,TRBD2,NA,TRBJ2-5,CASSFGLAGGHETQYF
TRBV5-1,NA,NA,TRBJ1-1,CASSSQRNTEAFF
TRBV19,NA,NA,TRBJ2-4,CASSTGGPAKNIQYF
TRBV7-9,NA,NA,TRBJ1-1,CASSHETGGTEAFF
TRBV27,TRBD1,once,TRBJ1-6,CASGRTGGVDNSPLHF
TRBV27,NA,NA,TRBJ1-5,CATQLTANSNQPQHF
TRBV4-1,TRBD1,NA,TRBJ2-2,CASSHRDRGNTGELFF
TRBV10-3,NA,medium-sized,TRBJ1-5,CAISESWGGQPQHF
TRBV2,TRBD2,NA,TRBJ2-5,CASRTTRLAGEGETQYF
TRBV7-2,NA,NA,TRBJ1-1,CASSSRRVAEAFF
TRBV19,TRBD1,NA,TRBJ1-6,CAPQGVQGANSPLHF
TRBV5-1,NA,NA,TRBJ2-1,CASSLGTLINEQFF
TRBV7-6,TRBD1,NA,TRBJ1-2,CASSPGTGSYGYTF
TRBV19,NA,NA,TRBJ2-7,CASRNSGGRNEQYF
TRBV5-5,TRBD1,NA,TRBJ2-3,CASSPEGQGTTDTQYF
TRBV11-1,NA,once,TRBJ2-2,CASSLNAAGLPGELFF
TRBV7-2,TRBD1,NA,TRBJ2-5,CASSPRTGGTETQYF
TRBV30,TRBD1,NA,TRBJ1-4,CAWNQYRGDEKLFF